The entry below describes one T cell receptor (beta chain). Its antigen is not yet known. The input lacks base qualities; no much larger clone sits a single base away. Libraries were made using PCR. DNA from cultured CD4+ T cells underwent TCR sequencing with the Oncomine TCR Beta short-read assay at the Johns Hopkins FTIC core. The QIAamp micro DNA kit was used to extract genomic DNA from the cultured CD4+ T cells. Oncomine TCR Beta libraries made from cultured CD4+ T cells were pooled using unique dual indexes and sequenced on an Illumina iSeq 100. For the original study's pipeline: Non-productive sequences were removed, and CDR3s that did not start with C, did not end with F or W, or were shorter than 7 amino acids were discarded. Antigen-specific clonotypes were identified using the MANAFEST web application through comparison of peptide-stimulated wells with reference and other culture wells. An FDR below 0.05, an odds ratio above 5, and a productive frequency above 0.1% in at least two of three replicate wells were required for clones to be considered positive. A clonotype counted as cross-reactive if it showed significant expansion both in the SARS-CoV-2 spike wells and in at least one common cold coronavirus spike condition. Using R version 3.6.1, CDR3 homology was evaluated through Levenshtein distances (stringdist) along with unrooted phylogenetic trees (ape). Through fastp at Q25 and MiXCR, TCRdb rebuilt clones from the public reads, retaining in-frame beta chains. Each entry is one CDR3 protein sequence, shown with its most common DNA and genes. TCRdb's processing, not the study's, gives the V and J calls here. The sample records 10,000 to 15,000 distinct CDR3 sequences, roughly 43% of which are singletons. 20% to 25% of the sample goes to the ten largest clones.

The meaning of the sample's treatment or condition label: approximately 9-day PBMC culture with coronavirus spike peptide pools or control peptides (ViraFEST assay). The ViraFEST assay, used in the study, expanded antigen-specific T cells with peptide pools and then identified the expanded clonotypes through TCR sequencing. The convalescent patients' positive SARS-CoV-2 PCR tests fell between March and December 2020, which was before the Alpha, Beta and Delta variants emerged in the United States. Each well held approximately 2 million PBMCs cultured in IMDM containing around 5.1% human AB serum and 9 to 10 IU/ml IL-2, with 7.5 to 10 ug/ml peptide pools added. Half of the culture medium was replaced with fresh IL-2-containing medium on days 3 and 7. CD4+ T cells were isolated after roughly 9 days of culture through negative selection using the EasySep CD4+ T cell isolation kit. PBMCs were separated from whole blood using Ficoll-Paque Plus gradient centrifugation and then either used fresh or cryopreserved at -140C. Culture conditions were generally each tested in triplicate wells.

Measured from the cysteine to the phenylalanine, the CDR3 is 12 residues long. Of the read, only the CDR3 DNA is kept; its 36 bases are in frame from base 1. Relative to germline, V is 7 bases shorter and J is 5 bases shorter, with 9 bases between their ends. As encoded in the germline V gene, CDR1 is ENHRY while CDR2 is SYGVKD. The sample is drawn from a study of vaccination and CD4 T cells after COVID-19 (dated by TCRdb to between 2021 and 2023). Describing the broader study: Convalescent patients had a positive SARS-CoV-2 result on nasal swab PCR, and of these patients, several had mild disease and one had severe disease. The convalescent cohort included six males and four females, with two Hispanic individuals, seven Caucasians, two Asians and one multiracial person. Control cultures used a CEFX viral epitope pool as positive control, an HIV-1 Nef peptide pool as negative control, or no peptide. In approximately eleven COVID-19 convalescent patients and a handful of infection-naive healthy vaccine recipients, the spike-specific CD4+ TCR repertoire before mRNA vaccination was compared with the repertoire after mRNA vaccination. Post-COVID blood samples from convalescent patients were collected a median of roughly 100 days after diagnosis, with a range of roughly 30 to 170 days. Each participant got two doses of either the Pfizer-BioNTech BNT162b2 vaccine (n=8) or the Moderna mRNA-1273 vaccine (n=2). Post-vaccine blood samples were collected a median of about 72 days after the second vaccine dose, ranging from about 13 to 241 days. The cultures were stimulated with overlapping spike peptide pools from SARS-CoV-2 and from the common cold coronaviruses HCoV-NL63, HCoV-OC43 and HCoV-229E. The study at large found these results: The number of convalescent patients in the study was relatively small, and the study did not examine early timepoints following natural infection. In convalescent patients, nearly all vaccine-specific clones (304 of 307) were found to be mono-reactive for SARS-CoV-2 spike rather than cross-reactive with common cold coronaviruses. An increase in the median number of SARS-CoV-2-reactive clonotypes from approximately 20 after infection to 38 after vaccination was observed, but the change was not found to be significant. In convalescent patients, a median approximately 90% of post-vaccine SARS-CoV-2-reactive clones were detected only after vaccination, suggesting vaccine-specific priming.

The rearranged chain carries TRBV10-3 and TRBJ2-1; possibly the D gene is TRBD1, per 6 matching bases. The sequence was obtained from a human donor who had recovered from COVID-19. The sequenced material came from CD4+ T cells from blood, cultured in vitro. The DNA is TGTGCCATCAAGGGGGACGACAATGAGCAGTTCTTC. Protein translation: CAIKGDDNEQFF.